This TCR beta chain was profiled in a study of blood T cell repertoires in COVID-19. In the study overall: Samples taken during acute and convalescent COVID-19 were collected in the United States, Italy and Spain.

Original handling: Estimation of nucleated cell counts relied on the amplification of reference gene primers. Data came from immunoSEQ multiplex PCR; TCRdb stores just in-frame clones and leaves some out. V, J and clone size were drawn from that table, and D and trimming were deduced from the DNA. The sample records about 480,000 clones, 88% being singletons. Two negative PCRs, clearance, or symptom resolution were required of recovered Cohort 3 donors. Per germline, CDR1 LGHNA and CDR2 YSLEER. V lost 0 bases to trimming and J lost 6 bases, with 12 bases between them. The CDR3 has 15 residues. The sequenced sample consisted of PBMCs or T cells enriched from blood (not recorded which). J is TRBJ1-5 and V is TRBV4-3, with D tentatively TRBD1 (5 bases). The receptor comes from a woman between 40 and 55 years old who had recovered from COVID-19. CDR3 DNA sequence: TGCGCCAGCAGCCAAGATTCGGGGGGGATTCAGCCCCAGCATTTT. The encoded protein is CASSQDSGGIQPQHF.